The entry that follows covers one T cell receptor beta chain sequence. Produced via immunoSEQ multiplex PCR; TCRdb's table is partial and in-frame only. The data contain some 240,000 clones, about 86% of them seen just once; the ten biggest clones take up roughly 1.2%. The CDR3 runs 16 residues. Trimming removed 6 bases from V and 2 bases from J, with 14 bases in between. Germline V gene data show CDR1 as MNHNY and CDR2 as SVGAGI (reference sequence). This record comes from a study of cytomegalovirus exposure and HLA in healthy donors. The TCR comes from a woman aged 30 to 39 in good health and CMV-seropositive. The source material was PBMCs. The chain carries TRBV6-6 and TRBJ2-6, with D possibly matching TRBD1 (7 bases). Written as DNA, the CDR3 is TGTGCCAGCAGGACTCAGGGGGGCACTGGGGCCAACGTCCTGACTTTC. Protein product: CASRTQGGTGANVLTF.